This passage covers 21 T cell receptor beta chains from one sample sequenced in a study of siplizumab effects on memory and regulatory T cells. Produced via immunoSEQ multiplex PCR; TCRdb's table is partial and in-frame only. Of tens of thousands of clones detected, approximately 82% appear once; the ten largest clones hold approximately 3.8%. Source material: memory CD4+ T cells sorted from blood. Receptors were obtained from a human donor in good health.

The rearrangement uses TRBV19 and TRBJ1-2, with TRBD1 matching over 8 bases. The CDR3 covers 14 residues. The germline gives CDR1 LNHDA, CDR2 SQIVND (reference sequence). Trimming cost V 5 bases and J 7 bases; bases outside gene matches: 9. CDR3 loop: CASSSTGQGAGYTF. In DNA, the CDR3 is TGTGCCAGTAGTTCGACGGGGCAGGGGGCTGGCTACACCTTC.

The V and J genes are TRBV29-1 and TRBJ2-2; D uncertain. CDR1 and CDR2 from the germline V gene are SQVTM and ANQGSEA. V was cut by 7 bases and J by 5 bases, with 5 bases left in between. The CDR3 has 10 amino acids. The CDR3: CSARTGELFF. CDR3 DNA sequence: TGCAGCGCAAGGACCGGGGAGCTGTTTTTT.

The rearrangement joins TRBV6-5 to TRBJ1-2; D remains unclear. V was trimmed by 0 bases and J by 5 bases, leaving 13 bases between them. The CDR3 extends over 15 amino acids. From germline, CDR1 is MNHEY and CDR2 SVGAGI. As DNA, the CDR3 is TGTGCCAGCAGTTACTCGAGCTTCCAGGATTATGGCTACACCTTC. This translates into CASSYSSFQDYGYTF.

V and J are TRBV10-3 and TRBJ1-3, with 10 bases aligning to TRBD1. The CDR3 length is 18 residues. Unmatched junction bases numbered 12, after V lost 7 bases and J lost 0 bases. Germline V gene sequence: CDR1 ENHRY, CDR2 SYGVKD. CDR3 coding DNA: TGTGCCATCACGCTGGGACAGGGGAAGGATTCCTCTGGAAACACCATATATTTT. Translated: CAITLGQGKDSSGNTIYF.

The CDR3 loop reads CASSEPGMNTEAFF. The CDR3, as DNA: TGTGCCAGCAGTGAGCCAGGTATGAACACTGAAGCTTTCTTT. The chain has TRBV6-1 and TRBJ1-1; no reliable D call. Germline V gives CDR1 MNHNS, CDR2 SASEGT. V was trimmed by 3 bases and J by 0 bases, leaving 8 bases between them. The CDR3 has 14 amino acids.

CDR3 residues: CASRDLAASTEAFF. The CDR3 DNA follows: TGTGCCAGCAGGGACTTAGCAGCTAGCACTGAAGCTTTCTTT. The genes are TRBV6-6 and TRBJ1-1; D is ambiguous. CDR1 is MNHNY and CDR2 is SVGAGI in the germline V gene (reference sequence). V dropped 6 bases and J dropped 4 bases, with 15 bases sitting between them. There are 14 residues in the CDR3.

Turning to this clone: At one end, the junction sequence differs from germline, possibly due to a read error. The V call is TRBV11-2, the J call TRBJ2-7, with TRBD2 as a possible D gene (6 bases). The CDR3 runs to 13 residues. Germline V gene lookup returns CDR1 SGHAT and CDR2 FQNNGV. The CDR3 region is CAGRRALASEQYF. DNA for the CDR3: TGTGCCGGCAGGAGGGCCCTAGCTTCCGAGCAGTACTTC.

V is TRBV15 and J is TRBJ1-3; 8 nucleotides line up with TRBD1. J was trimmed by 5 bases and V by 5 bases; bases with no gene match: 5. Germline CDR1 is LNHNV and CDR2 is YYDKDF (reference sequence). CDR3 length: 14 residues. CDR3 amino acids: CATSFRTGRNTIYF. In nucleotides, the CDR3 is TGTGCCACCAGCTTTAGGACAGGGAGAAACACCATATATTTT.

The chain uses TRBV5-1 and TRBJ2-2; no definite D call. The CDR3 extends over 12 amino acids. CDR1 is SGHRS, CDR2 YFSETQ, per germline. V was trimmed by 2 bases and J by 6 bases, leaving 5 bases between them. For the CDR3, the DNA is TGCGCCAGCAGCTTAAGTTCCGGGGAGCTGTTTTTT. Translated: CASSLSSGELFF. The variable domain in full, completed from reference TRBV5-1 and TRBJ2-2, reads KAGVTQTPRYLIKTRGQQVTLSCSPISGHRSVSWYQQTPGQGLQFLFEYFSETQRNKGNFPGRFSGRQFSNSRSEMNVSTLELGDSALYLCASSLSSGELFFGEGSRLTVL.

The chain couples TRBV5-4 to TRBJ2-7; D could derive from TRBD1 or TRBD2 (6 bases each). This CDR3 has 15 residues. V gave up 0 bases and J gave up 2 bases, with 12 bases separating them. Germline lookup yields CDR1 SGHNT and CDR2 YYREEE (reference sequence). The chain's CDR3 is CASSLAGAPTYEQYF. CDR3 DNA sequence: TGTGCCAGCAGCTTGGCGGGGGCCCCAACCTACGAGCAGTACTTC.

The chain has TRBV19 and TRBJ1-1; no definite D call. The ends were cut back, 9 bases at V and 2 bases at J, with 13 bases in the middle. The CDR3 length is 13 residues. Germline CDR1 and CDR2: LNHDA and SQIVND (reference sequence). This CDR3 reads CASSSTDNTEAFF. The CDR3 DNA is TGTGCCAGCAGTTCTACAGATAACACTGAAGCTTTCTTT.

Concerning this clone itself: This sample includes further DNA sequences coding for the same CDR3. The V and J genes are TRBV5-4 and TRBJ1-1; D is unclear. In germline, CDR1 is SGHNT, CDR2 YYREEE (reference sequence). The CDR3 runs to 14 residues. V was clipped by 0 bases and J by 5 bases, with 11 bases between them. As DNA, the CDR3 is TGTGCCAGCAGCTTGGCCGGTGGTCCTACTGAAGCTTTCTTT. Translating gives CASSLAGGPTEAFF.

V gene TRBV6-6 combines with J gene TRBJ2-7; TRBD1 or TRBD2 may be the D gene (6 bases each). Germline CDR1 is MNHNY and CDR2 is SVGAGI (reference sequence). The length of the CDR3 is 14 residues. The ends were cut back, 5 bases at V and 2 bases at J, with 13 bases in the middle. CDR3 region: CASSPGGQPYEQYF. Written as DNA, the CDR3 is TGTGCCAGCAGTCCCGGGGGCCAACCCTACGAGCAGTACTTC.

V gene TRBV6-6 combines with J gene TRBJ1-1; D might be TRBD1 (5 bases). The CDR3 totals 13 residues. CDR1 and CDR2 from the germline V gene are MNHNY and SVGAGI (reference sequence). With 2 bases removed from V and 3 bases from J, the gap between germline ends came to 7 bases. CDR3 residues: CASSYQGDTEAFF. CDR3 in DNA: TGTGCCAGCAGTTACCAAGGGGACACTGAAGCTTTCTTT.

This clone was counted only a few times. Other nucleotide sequences from this sample produce the same CDR3. The chain combines TRBV6-5 with TRBJ1-2; 11 bases match TRBD1. V trimming: 2 bases; J trimming: 5 bases; junction bases outside the gene matches: 1. The CDR3 runs to 14 residues. CDR1 and CDR2 (germline): MNHEY, SVGAGI. CDR3 sequence: CASSYGTGGYGYTF. The CDR3 coding sequence is TGTGCCAGCAGTTACGGGACAGGGGGTTATGGCTACACCTTC.

The CDR3 coding sequence is TGTGCCATCAGCCCTCGACTAGAAGATGAGCAGTTCTTC. Amino acids: CAISPRLEDEQFF. V is TRBV10-3 and J is TRBJ2-1, with D possibly matching TRBD2 (6 bases). This CDR3 has 13 amino acids. Germline CDR1 ENHRY, CDR2 SYGVKD. Trimming took off 6 bases at V and 8 bases at J, with 14 bases between the two ends.

The rearrangement uses TRBV29-1 and TRBJ1-4, with TRBD1 identical over 8 bases. The J segment lost 11 bases and the V segment lost 5 bases, leaving 10 bases of the junction unmatched. The CDR3 covers 13 residues. Looked up from germline, CDR1 is SQVTM and CDR2 is ANQGSEA. CDR3 residues: CSVLRDRSGKLFF. The CDR3 DNA reads TGCAGCGTTCTCCGGGACAGGTCAGGGAAACTGTTTTTT.

The chain is built from TRBV4-2 and TRBJ1-2; D not certain. With 0 bases removed from V and 5 bases from J, the gap between germline ends came to 16 bases. Germline lookup yields CDR1 LGHNA and CDR2 YNFKEQ. The CDR3 runs 16 residues. The CDR3 sequence: CASSQDSARKIYGYTF. Written as DNA, the CDR3 is TGTGCCAGCAGCCAAGATTCGGCCAGAAAAATTTATGGCTACACCTTC.

This clone showed up just a few times. The chain employs TRBV19 and TRBJ1-5; D unclear. V was cut by 0 bases and J by 5 bases, with 5 bases left in between. CDR1 and CDR2 from the germline V gene are LNHDA and SQIVND (reference sequence). This CDR3 comprises 13 residues. CDR3 protein: CASSIDVDQPQHF. The DNA of the CDR3 is TGTGCCAGTAGTATAGACGTCGATCAGCCCCAGCATTTT.

The chain is built from TRBV10-3 and TRBJ2-7; the match to TRBD1 covers 9 bases. V trimming: 10 bases; J trimming: 3 bases; junction bases outside the gene matches: 13. CDR1 ENHRY and CDR2 SYGVKD come from the germline V gene. The CDR3 is 15 amino acids. CDR3 residues: CASQPRQGENYEQYF. CDR3 coding DNA: TGTGCCAGCCAACCAAGACAGGGGGAAAACTACGAGCAGTACTTC.

This clone was detected only a few times. The V call is TRBV9, the J call TRBJ2-2; tentatively, D is TRBD1 (6 bases). V shed 3 bases and J shed 0 bases, with 15 bases lying between them. In germline, CDR1 is SGDLS, CDR2 YYNGEE. The CDR3 consists of 17 residues. The CDR3 loop reads CASSARPTGSNTGELFF. The DNA for the CDR3 is TGTGCCAGCAGCGCCCGTCCGACAGGTTCGAACACCGGGGAGCTGTTTTTT. Looking up the rest from reference TRBV9 and TRBJ2-2 gives the full variable domain: DSGVTQTPKHLITATGQRVTLRCSPRSGDLSVYWYQQSLDQGLQFLIQYYNGEERAKGNILERFSAQQFPDLHSELNLSSLELGDSALYFCASSARPTGSNTGELFFGEGSRLTVL.